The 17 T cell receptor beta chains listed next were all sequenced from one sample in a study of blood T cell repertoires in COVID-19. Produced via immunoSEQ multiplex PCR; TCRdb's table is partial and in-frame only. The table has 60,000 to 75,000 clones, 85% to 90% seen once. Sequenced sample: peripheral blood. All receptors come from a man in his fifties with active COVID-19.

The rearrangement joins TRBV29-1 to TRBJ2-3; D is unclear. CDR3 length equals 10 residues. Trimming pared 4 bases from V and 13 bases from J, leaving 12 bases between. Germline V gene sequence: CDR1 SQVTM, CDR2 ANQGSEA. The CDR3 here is CSVAGQVEYF. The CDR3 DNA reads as TGCAGCGTTGCAGGCCAGGTGGAGTATTTT.

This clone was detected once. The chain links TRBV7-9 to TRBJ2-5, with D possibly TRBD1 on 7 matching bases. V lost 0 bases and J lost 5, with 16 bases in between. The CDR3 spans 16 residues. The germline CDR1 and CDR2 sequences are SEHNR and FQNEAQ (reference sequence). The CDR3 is CASSLAGGTDLETQYF. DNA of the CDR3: TGTGCCAGCAGCTTAGCGGGCGGGACAGATCTCGAGACCCAGTACTTC.

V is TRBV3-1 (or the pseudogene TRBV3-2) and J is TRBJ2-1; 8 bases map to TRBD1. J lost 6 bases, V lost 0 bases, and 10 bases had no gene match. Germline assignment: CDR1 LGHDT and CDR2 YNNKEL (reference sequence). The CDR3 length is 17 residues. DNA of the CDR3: TGTGCCAGCAGCCAAGAAATGAGGACAGGGTTGGTCAATGAGCAGTTCTTC. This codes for CASSQEMRTGLVNEQFF.

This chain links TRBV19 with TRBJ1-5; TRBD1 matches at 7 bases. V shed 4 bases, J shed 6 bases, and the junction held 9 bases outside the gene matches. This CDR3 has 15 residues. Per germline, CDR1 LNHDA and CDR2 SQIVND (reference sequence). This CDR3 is CASSTGTAFVQPQHF. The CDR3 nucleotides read TGTGCCAGTAGTACCGGGACAGCCTTCGTTCAGCCCCAGCATTTT.

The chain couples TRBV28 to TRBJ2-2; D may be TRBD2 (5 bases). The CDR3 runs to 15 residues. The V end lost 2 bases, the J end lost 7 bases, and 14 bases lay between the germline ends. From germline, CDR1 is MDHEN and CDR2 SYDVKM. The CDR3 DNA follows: TGTGCCAGCAGTTTAGGTGGGAGTCGGGGCGGGGAGCTGTTTTTT. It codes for CASSLGGSRGGELFF.

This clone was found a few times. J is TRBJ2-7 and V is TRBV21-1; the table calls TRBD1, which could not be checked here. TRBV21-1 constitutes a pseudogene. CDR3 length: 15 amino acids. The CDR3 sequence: CASSTTPQGANEQYF. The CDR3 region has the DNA TGTGCCAGCAGCACCACCCCCCAGGGGGCGAACGAGCAGTACTTC.

The CDR3 DNA sequence: TGCGCCAGCAGCCAAGATTCCCGGGGAAAAGCTTTCTTT. It codes for CASSQDSRGKAFF. V gene TRBV4-3 combines with J gene TRBJ1-1; D not certain. This CDR3 region has 13 residues. V lost 0 bases and J lost 9, with 11 bases in between. Per germline, CDR1 LGHNA and CDR2 YSLEER.

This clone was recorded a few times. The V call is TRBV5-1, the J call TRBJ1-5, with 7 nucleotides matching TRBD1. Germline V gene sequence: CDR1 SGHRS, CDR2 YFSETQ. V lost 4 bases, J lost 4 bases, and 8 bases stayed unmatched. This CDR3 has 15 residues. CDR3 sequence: CASSESGTENQPQHF. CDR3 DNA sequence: TGCGCCAGCAGCGAGTCCGGGACAGAAAATCAGCCCCAGCATTTT.

Here the CDR3 DNA reads TGTGCCACCCAGGACAGGGCGAACACCGGGGAGCTGTTTTTT. Translation: CATQDRANTGELFF. The V call is TRBV10-3, the J call TRBJ2-2; 8 nucleotides line up with TRBD1. After removal of 10 bases from V and 0 bases from J, the junction contained 4 bases not matched to a gene. Germline loops: CDR1 ENHRY, CDR2 SYGVKD. The CDR3 has 14 amino acids.

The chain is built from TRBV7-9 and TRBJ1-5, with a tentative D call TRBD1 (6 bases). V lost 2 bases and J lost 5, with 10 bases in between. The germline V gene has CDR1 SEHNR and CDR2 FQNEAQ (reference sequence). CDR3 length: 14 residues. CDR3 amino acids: CASSLKGGHQPQHF. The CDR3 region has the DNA TGTGCCAGCAGCTTAAAAGGGGGTCATCAGCCCCAGCATTTT.

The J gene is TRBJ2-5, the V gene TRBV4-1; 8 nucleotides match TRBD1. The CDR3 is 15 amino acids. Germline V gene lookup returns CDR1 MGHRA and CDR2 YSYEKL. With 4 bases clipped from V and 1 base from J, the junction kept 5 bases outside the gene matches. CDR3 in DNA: TGCGCCAGCAGCCCACTGGACAGGGTCCAAGAGACCCAGTACTTC. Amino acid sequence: CASSPLDRVQETQYF.

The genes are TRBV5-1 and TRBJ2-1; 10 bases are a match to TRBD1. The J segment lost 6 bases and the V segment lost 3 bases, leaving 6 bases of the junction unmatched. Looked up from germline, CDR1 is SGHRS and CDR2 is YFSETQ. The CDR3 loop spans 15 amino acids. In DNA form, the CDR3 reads TGCGCCAGCAGCTGGGGACAGGGGTCATCCAATGAGCAGTTCTTC. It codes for CASSWGQGSSNEQFF. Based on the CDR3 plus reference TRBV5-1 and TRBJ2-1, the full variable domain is KAGVTQTPRYLIKTRGQQVTLSCSPISGHRSVSWYQQTPGQGLQFLFEYFSETQRNKGNFPGRFSGRQFSNSRSEMNVSTLELGDSALYLCASSWGQGSSNEQFFGPGTRLTVL.

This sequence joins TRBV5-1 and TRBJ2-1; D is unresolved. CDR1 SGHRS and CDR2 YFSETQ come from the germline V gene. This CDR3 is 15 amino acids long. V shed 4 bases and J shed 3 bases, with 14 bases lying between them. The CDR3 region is CASSASGVVYNEQFF. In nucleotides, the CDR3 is TGCGCCAGCAGCGCATCCGGAGTAGTCTACAATGAGCAGTTCTTC.

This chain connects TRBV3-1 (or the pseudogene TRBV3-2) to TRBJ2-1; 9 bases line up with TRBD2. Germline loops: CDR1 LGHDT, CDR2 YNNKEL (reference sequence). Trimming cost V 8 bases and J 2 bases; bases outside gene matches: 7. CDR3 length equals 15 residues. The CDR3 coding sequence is TGTGCCAGCGGACAGACTAGCGGTCCCTACAATGAGCAGTTCTTC. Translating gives CASGQTSGPYNEQFF.

The CDR3 bases are TGTGCCAGCAGTGAGTCGACAGGGAGCTATGGCTACACCTTC. It codes for CASSESTGSYGYTF. The rearrangement joins TRBV25-1 to TRBJ1-2; 7 positions match TRBD1. The CDR3 covers 14 residues. The V gene end was trimmed by 3 bases and the J gene end by 4 bases; junction bases not matched to a gene: 5. Germline loops: CDR1 MGHDK, CDR2 SYGVNS.

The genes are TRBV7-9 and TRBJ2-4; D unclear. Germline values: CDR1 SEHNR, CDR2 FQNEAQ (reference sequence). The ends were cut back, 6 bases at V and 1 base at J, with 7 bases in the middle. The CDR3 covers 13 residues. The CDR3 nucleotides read TGTGCCAGCAGTAATCGTGCCAAAAACATTCAGTACTTC. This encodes CASSNRAKNIQYF.

In nucleotides, the CDR3 is TGCGCCAGCAGCTATGACACGGCCTATGGCTACACCTTC. It encodes CASSYDTAYGYTF. The gene calls are TRBV5-1 and TRBJ1-2, with no clear D. This CDR3 has 13 amino acids. V gave up 3 bases and J gave up 4 bases, with 10 bases separating them. The germline CDR1 and CDR2 sequences are SGHRS and YFSETQ.